This TCR beta chain derives from a study of cytomegalovirus exposure and HLA in healthy donors. Overall study context: As released early, the data held about 85 million unique TCRs from HLA-typed donors. Findings and limits, study-wide: Presence/absence analyses treated sequencing depth as roughly uniform across donors. For most TCR beta V segments, an earlier analysis put the productive rate at about 87% or about 30% of the time. Most sequenced TCRs were rare (though some public TCRs occurred in many donors).

Use of 60 Vbeta and 13 Jbeta primers characterized the PCR. Method: immunoSEQ multiplex PCR; TCRdb's copy keeps in-frame clones and lacks some. The table includes approximately 73,000 clones, 63% detected once. This clone has more than one count but fewer than ten. As yet, its antigen is unknown. The sample was PBMCs. The source is a man aged 25 to 40 in good health and CMV-seropositive.

The CDR3 DNA reads TGTGCCAGCAGTCTTCTATCGACAGGAGCCTACACAGATACGCAGTATTTT. Protein sequence: CASSLLSTGAYTDTQYF. The rearrangement joins TRBV27 to TRBJ2-3; a weak D match, TRBD1 (6 bases). CDR1 is MNHEY and CDR2 is SMNVEV in the germline V gene (reference sequence). V lost 5 bases and J lost 2, with 20 bases in between. The CDR3 extends over 17 amino acids.